These T cell receptor beta chains were read from a single sample in a study of cytomegalovirus exposure and HLA in healthy donors. Sequencing was performed with immunoSEQ multiplex PCR; in TCRdb, only in-frame clones are kept and a portion is missing. This sample has roughly 130,000 clones, with 80% found just once. The sample taken for sequencing was PBMCs. The receptors were sampled from a man aged 30 to 39 in good health and CMV-seronegative. CDR3s include the opening cysteine and the closing phenylalanine or tryptophan. A D gene is named only where the DNA matches it firmly. Part of the rows lack a size; the others show once, few, many or a class for expanded clones.

D: .
J: TRBJ1-2
V: TRBV5-4
size: .
DNA: TGTGCCAGCAGCTCGCTGGGCCTTAACTATGGCTACACCTTC
CDR3: CASSSLGLNYGYTF

D: .
J: TRBJ2-5
V: TRBV5-1
size: .
DNA: TGCGCCAGCAAGATCGGAGAGCAAGAGACCCAGTACTTC
CDR3: CASKIGEQETQYF

D: .
J: TRBJ2-1
V: TRBV11-2
size: .
DNA: TGTGCCAGCAGCTTAGGAATGCCAGGATACAATGAGCAGTTCTTC
CDR3: CASSLGMPGYNEQFF

D: .
J: TRBJ1-5
V: TRBV10-2
size: .
DNA: TGCGCCAGCAAAGACAGTGGCAATCAGCCCCAGCATTTT
CDR3: CASKDSGNQPQHF

D: TRBD1
J: TRBJ2-7
V: TRBV7-9
size: .
DNA: TGTGCCAGCAGCGACAGGACAGGGGGCTTCCCGTGCTTC
CDR3: CASSDRTGGFPCF

D: TRBD2
J: TRBJ2-5
V: TRBV7-8
size: .
DNA: TGTGCCAGCAGCCCAGGAGGGCGGGGGGGCACACCCCCAGAGACCCAGTACTTC
CDR3: CASSPGGRGGTPPETQYF

D: .
J: TRBJ2-6
V: TRBV7-2
size: .
DNA: TGTGCCAGCAGCCCCTGGGCGAGTGGGGCCAACGTCCTGACTTTC
CDR3: CASSPWASGANVLTF

D: .
J: TRBJ1-1
V: TRBV5-1
size: .
DNA: TGCGCCAGCAGCCGAAAACTTGGGGGGAAGGCTGAAGCTTTCTTT
CDR3: CASSRKLGGKAEAFF

D: .
J: TRBJ1-5
V: TRBV29-1
size: .
DNA: TGCAGCGTTGTGGAGGGTAACCAGCCCCAGCATTTT
CDR3: CSVVEGNQPQHF

D: TRBD1
J: TRBJ1-5
V: TRBV6-4
size: .
DNA: TGTGCCAGCAGTGACTTAGGACAGGGCGAGGGTCAGCCCCAGCATTTT
CDR3: CASSDLGQGEGQPQHF

D: .
J: TRBJ1-1
V: TRBV28
size: .
DNA: TGTGCCAGCAGTTTATGGCGAAAAGGAGGGGCTTTCTTT
CDR3: CASSLWRKGGAFF

D: TRBD1
J: TRBJ1-5
V: TRBV4-3
size: .
DNA: TGCGCCAGCAGCCAAGATTACAGGGGTCAGCCCCAGCATTTT
CDR3: CASSQDYRGQPQHF

D: .
J: TRBJ1-2
V: TRBV11-2
size: once
DNA: TGTGCCAGCAGCTTCGGGGAAACCGGCGTCGACGGCTACACCTTC
CDR3: CASSFGETGVDGYTF

D: TRBD1
J: TRBJ1-1
V: TRBV2
size: few
DNA: TGTGCCAGCGGGGGACAGGAGAACACTGAAGCTTTCTTT
CDR3: CASGGQENTEAFF

D: .
J: TRBJ2-1
V: TRBV28
size: .
DNA: TGTGCCAGCAGTCTTACAGTAGGTGAGCAGTTCTTC
CDR3: CASSLTVGEQFF

D: .
J: TRBJ2-7
V: TRBV6-5
size: .
DNA: TGTGCCAGCAGCCCTCCGTCCGGTATGGTCTACGAGCAGTACTTC
CDR3: CASSPPSGMVYEQYF

D: .
J: TRBJ1-1
V: TRBV5-4
size: .
DNA: TGTGCCAGCAGGTCCGGGGGGAACACTGAAGCTTTCTTT
CDR3: CASRSGGNTEAFF

D: .
J: TRBJ1-6
V: TRBV7-8
size: .
DNA: TGTGCCAGCAGCCGATCGGCGGTGACTTCTTATTCACCCCTCCACTTT
CDR3: CASSRSAVTSYSPLHF

D: .
J: TRBJ1-4
V: TRBV6-6
size: .
DNA: TGTGCCAGCGGCCCGAATGAAAAACTGTTTTTT
CDR3: CASGPNEKLFF

D: .
J: TRBJ2-7
V: TRBV30
size: .
DNA: TGTGCCTGGAGTTATGGGGCCCCCGGCTACGAGCAGTACTTC
CDR3: CAWSYGAPGYEQYF